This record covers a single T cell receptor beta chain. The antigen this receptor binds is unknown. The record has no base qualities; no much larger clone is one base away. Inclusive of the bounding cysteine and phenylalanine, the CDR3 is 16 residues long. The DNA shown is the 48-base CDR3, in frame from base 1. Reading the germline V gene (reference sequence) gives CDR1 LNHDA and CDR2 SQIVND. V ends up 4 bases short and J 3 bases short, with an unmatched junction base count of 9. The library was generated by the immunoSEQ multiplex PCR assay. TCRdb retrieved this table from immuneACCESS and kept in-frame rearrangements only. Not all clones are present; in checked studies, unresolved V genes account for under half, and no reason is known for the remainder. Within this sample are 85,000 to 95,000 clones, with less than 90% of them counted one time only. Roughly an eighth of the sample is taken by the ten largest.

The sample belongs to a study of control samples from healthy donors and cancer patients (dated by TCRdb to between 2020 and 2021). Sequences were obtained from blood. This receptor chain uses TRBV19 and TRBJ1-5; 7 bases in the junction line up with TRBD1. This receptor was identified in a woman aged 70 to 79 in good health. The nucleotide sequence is TGTGCCAGTAGTACTTCGGGACAGCACTCCAATCAGCCCCAGCATTTT. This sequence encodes CASSTSGQHSNQPQHF.